The entry below gives a single T cell receptor beta chain sequence along with its context. The antigen remains undetermined. The PCR had 60 Vbeta and 13 Jbeta primers. The repertoire was sequenced with immunoSEQ multiplex PCR; TCRdb's copy has only in-frame clones and lacks some. This repertoire shows tens of thousands of clones, less than 75% found once; its top ten account for roughly 6%. The data were obtained in a study of cytomegalovirus exposure and HLA in healthy donors. Study-wide results and caveats: By a later analysis, the bulk of CMV-associated TCR beta chains appeared HLA-restricted.

Material for sequencing was PBMCs. The receptor comes from a man aged 25-45 years in good health and CMV-seronegative.

CDR3 region: CASSLDQGTTHTEAFF. The CDR3 coding sequence is TGTGCCAGCAGCTTGGATCAGGGCACGACGCACACTGAAGCTTTCTTT. This chain links TRBV5-4 with TRBJ1-1; D is possibly TRBD1 (5 bases). CDR3 length equals 16 residues. The germline V gene encodes CDR1 SGHNT and CDR2 YYREEE (reference sequence). The germline V and J ends were trimmed by 0 bases and 3 bases, with 15 bases remaining between them.